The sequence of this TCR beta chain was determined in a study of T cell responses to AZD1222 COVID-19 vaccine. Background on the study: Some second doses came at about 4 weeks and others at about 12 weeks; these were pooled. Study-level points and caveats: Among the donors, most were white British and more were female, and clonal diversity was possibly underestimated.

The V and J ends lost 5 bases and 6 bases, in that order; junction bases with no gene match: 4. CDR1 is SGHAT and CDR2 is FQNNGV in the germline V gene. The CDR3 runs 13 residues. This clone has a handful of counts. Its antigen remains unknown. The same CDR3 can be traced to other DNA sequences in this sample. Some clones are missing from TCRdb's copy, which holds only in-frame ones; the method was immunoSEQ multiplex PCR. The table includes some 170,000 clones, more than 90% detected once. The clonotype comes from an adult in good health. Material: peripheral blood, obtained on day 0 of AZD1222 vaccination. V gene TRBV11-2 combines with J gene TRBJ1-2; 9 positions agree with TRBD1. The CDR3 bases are TGTGCCAGCAGCCTCGGGACAGGGAATGGCTACACCTTC. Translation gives CASSLGTGNGYTF.